A selection of T cell receptor beta chains follows, all from one sample in a study of regulatory T cells in long-lasting Graves disease. TCRdb re-analysed the multiplex PCR reads in MiXCR, keeping a single row per CDR3 protein. Of 450,000 to 600,000 distinct CDR3 sequences in the sample, around 15% were seen once. The same sample was also used in a study of T cells in Graves' hyperthyroidism and ophthalmopathy.

This specimen consisted of peripheral blood mononuclear cells (PBMCs), obtained at new diagnosis, from a patient treated with antithyroid drugs. The receptors originated from a man aged 40-49 years with Graves disease. The CDR3 runs from the conserved cysteine through the conserved F or W. D genes are given only for firm matches. Some rows mark clone size as missing; the rest say once, few, many or name a class of expanded clone.

>TRBJ2-5|NA|TRBV2|NA
TGTGCCAGCAGTGAAGCGAGCCAACTACAGAGTCGAGGAGAGACCCAGTACTTC
CASSEASQLQSRGETQYF
>TRBJ2-7|many|TRBV20-1|NA
TGCAGTGCCTTCCACACACGAACCTACGAGCAGTACTTC
CSAFHTRTYEQYF
>TRBJ2-4|NA|TRBV29-1|NA
TGCAGCGTTATTCAGCAACTGCTAGCCAAAAACATTCAGTACTTC
CSVIQQLLAKNIQYF
>TRBJ1-1|many|TRBV3-1|NA
TGTGCCAGCAGCCAATGGCAGGGGAACACTGAAGCTTTCTTT
CASSQWQGNTEAFF
>TRBJ2-1|NA|TRBV20-1|TRBD2
TGCAGTGCTAGCCAGCTAGCGGGAGGGCCAGGTGAGCAGTTCTTC
CSASQLAGGPGEQFF
>TRBJ1-2|few|TRBV29-1|NA
TGCAGCGTGTTACAGGGAGACTCGGGCTACACCTTC
CSVLQGDSGYTF
>TRBJ2-7|few|TRBV4-2|NA
TGTGCCAGCAGCCAGGGCAGGGGCGGCTCCTACGAGCAGTACTTC
CASSQGRGGSYEQYF
>TRBJ1-1|many|TRBV30|TRBD1
TGTGCCTGGAGTGTATATCCCTTCGAGCAGGGGGTGTTGAGCACTGAAGCTTTCTTT
CAWSVYPFEQGVLSTEAFF
>TRBJ2-7|many|TRBV6-5|TRBD1
TGTGCCAGCAGTTACCGCCGGGACAGCGGAAACGAGCAGTACTTC
CASSYRRDSGNEQYF
>TRBJ2-3|many|TRBV7-3|TRBD2
TGTGCCAGCAGCGCCCGACCCCTAGGACTAGGGAATACGCAGTATTTT
CASSARPLGLGNTQYF
>TRBJ2-3|many|TRBV5-1|TRBD2
TGCGCCAGCAGCACCGGGACTACCCCAGATACGCAGTATTTT
CASSTGTTPDTQYF
>TRBJ1-5|few|TRBV7-8|TRBD1
TGTGCCAGCAGCTCATGGCAGGGGGAAGCTTGGGCCCAGCCCCAGCATTTT
CASSSWQGEAWAQPQHF
>TRBJ2-5|many|TRBV5-5|TRBD1
TGTGCCAGCAGCTGGGACAGGGACGAGACCCAGTACTTC
CASSWDRDETQYF
>TRBJ1-3|NA|TRBV5-6|NA
TGTGCCAGCAGCTTATGGGGGGCCATCTCTGGAAACACCATATATTTT
CASSLWGAISGNTIYF
>TRBJ2-2|many|TRBV6-5|NA
TGTGCCAGCAGTTTTCGAATACAGGGAACGAACACCGGGGAGCTGTTTTTT
CASSFRIQGTNTGELFF
>TRBJ2-7|many|TRBV30|NA
TGTGCCTGGAGTGGTGGCAGAGACTACGAGCAGTACTTC
CAWSGGRDYEQYF
>TRBJ2-3|few|TRBV20-1|TRBD2
TGCAGTGCTAGAGATGTTAGCGGGAGTGCAGATACGCAGTATTTT
CSARDVSGSADTQYF
>TRBJ2-1|many|TRBV20-1|NA
TGCAGTGCTAGAGCCTTTTTCTCTAGTGAGCAGTTCTTC
CSARAFFSSEQFF
>TRBJ1-2|few|TRBV18|NA
TGTGCCAGCTCACAGATAAACCGTCAATACACCTTC
CASSQINRQYTF
>TRBJ1-1|few|TRBV6-1|NA
TGTGCCAGCACTTTAAGTGGGGCCGCGGGGAACACTGAAGCTTTCTTT
CASTLSGAAGNTEAFF
>TRBJ2-7|many|TRBV18|NA
TGTGCCAGCTCACCAGGGGCTCACTACGAGCAGTACTTC
CASSPGAHYEQYF
>TRBJ1-5|many|TRBV7-6|TRBD1
TGTGCCAGCAGCTTGACAGGGCTCCAGCCCCAGCATTTT
CASSLTGLQPQHF
>TRBJ2-2|NA|TRBV29-1|NA
TGCAGCGCCGGAGGGGCCGGGGAGCTGTTTTTT
CSAGGAGELFF